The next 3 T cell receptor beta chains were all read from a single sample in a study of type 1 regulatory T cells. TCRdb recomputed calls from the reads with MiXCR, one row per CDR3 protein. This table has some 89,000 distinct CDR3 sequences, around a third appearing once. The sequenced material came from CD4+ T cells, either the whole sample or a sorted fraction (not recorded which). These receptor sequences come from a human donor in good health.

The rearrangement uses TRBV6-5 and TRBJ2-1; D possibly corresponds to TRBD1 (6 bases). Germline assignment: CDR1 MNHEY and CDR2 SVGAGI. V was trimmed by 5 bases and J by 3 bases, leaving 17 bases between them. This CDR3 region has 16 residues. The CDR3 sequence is CASSPGQPTIYNEQFF. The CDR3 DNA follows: TGTGCCAGCAGTCCTGGACAGCCTACAATCTACAATGAGCAGTTCTTC.

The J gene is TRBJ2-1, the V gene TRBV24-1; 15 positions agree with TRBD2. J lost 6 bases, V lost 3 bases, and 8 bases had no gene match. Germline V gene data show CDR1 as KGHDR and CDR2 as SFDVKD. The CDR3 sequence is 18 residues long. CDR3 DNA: TGTGCCACCAGTGATGCCTCGTGGACTAGCGGGAGGGCCAATGAGCAGTTCTTC. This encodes CATSDASWTSGRANEQFF.

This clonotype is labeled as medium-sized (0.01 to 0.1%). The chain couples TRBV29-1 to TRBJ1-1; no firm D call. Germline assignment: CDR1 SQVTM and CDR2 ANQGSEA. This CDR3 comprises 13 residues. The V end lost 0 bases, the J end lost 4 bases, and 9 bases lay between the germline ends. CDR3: CSVEDFRGTEAFF. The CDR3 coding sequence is TGCAGCGTTGAAGATTTCCGGGGCACTGAAGCTTTCTTT. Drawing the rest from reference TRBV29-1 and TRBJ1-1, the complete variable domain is SAVISQKPSRDICQRGTSLTIQCQVDSQVTMMFWYRQQPGQSLTLIATANQGSEATYESGFVIDKFPISRPNLTFSTLTVSNMSPEDSSIYLCSVEDFRGTEAFFGQGTRLTVV.